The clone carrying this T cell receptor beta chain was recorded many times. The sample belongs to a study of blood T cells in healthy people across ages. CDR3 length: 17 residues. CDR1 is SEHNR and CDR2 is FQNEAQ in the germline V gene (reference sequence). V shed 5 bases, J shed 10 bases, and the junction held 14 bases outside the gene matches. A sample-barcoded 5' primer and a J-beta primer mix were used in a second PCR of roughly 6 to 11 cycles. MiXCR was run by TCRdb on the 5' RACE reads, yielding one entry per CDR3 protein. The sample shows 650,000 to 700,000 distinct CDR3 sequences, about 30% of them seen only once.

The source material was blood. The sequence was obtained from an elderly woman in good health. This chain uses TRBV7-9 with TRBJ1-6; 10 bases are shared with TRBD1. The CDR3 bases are TGTGCCAGCAGCCATCGAACCGGGACAGGGGAAAACTCACCCCTCCACTTT. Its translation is CASSHRTGTGENSPLHF.